Listed here are 3 T cell receptor beta chains from one sample, sequenced in a study of blood T cell repertoires in COVID-19 (dated by TCRdb to about 2020). Library preparation used the immunoSEQ multiplex PCR assay. TCRdb obtained this table from immuneACCESS and retained in-frame rearrangements with V and J assigned. These tables miss some clones; where compared with another copy, unresolved V genes account for less than half of the shortfall, and the remainder is unexplained. In this sample the table shows 30,000 or so clones, around 87% of which occur a single time. The top ten clones comprise 11% to 15% of the sample. The material sequenced was peripheral blood. Every receptor here comes from a man in his 60s with active COVID-19.

This chain connects TRBV6-5 to TRBJ1-4, with D unresolved. The CDR3 is 13 amino acids. The V gene lost 11 bases and the J gene lost 6 bases, with 16 bases spanning the gap. CDR1 is MNHEY and CDR2 is SVGAGI in the germline V gene. The CDR3, as DNA: TGTGCCTCTTCCCCTTTTTCAGATGAAAAACTGTTTTTT. It is translated as CASSPFSDEKLFF.

The V call is TRBV4-2, the J call TRBJ2-3; 7 bases match TRBD2. With V trimmed by 0 bases and J by 7 bases, 4 bases remained unmatched. This CDR3 region has 14 residues. Looked up from germline, CDR1 is LGHNA and CDR2 is YNFKEQ. The CDR3 region is CASSQEGGLNTQYF. The CDR3 DNA reads TGTGCCAGCAGCCAAGAGGGGGGACTAAATACGCAGTATTTT.

V gene TRBV15 combines with J gene TRBJ2-3; the match to TRBD2 covers 13 bases. Germline V gene lookup returns CDR1 LNHNV and CDR2 YYDKDF (reference sequence). CDR3 length: 17 residues. V trimming: 3 bases; J trimming: 2 bases; junction bases outside the gene matches: 5. CDR3 nucleotide sequence: TGTGCCACCAGCAGGGGGGGACTAGCGGGATCCACAGATACGCAGTATTTT. Translation: CATSRGGLAGSTDTQYF.